These 3 T cell receptor beta chains were all obtained from the same sample, sequenced in a study of neoadjuvant nivolumab and ipilimumab in lung cancer. This table comes from immunoSEQ multiplex PCR, and its TCRdb copy is limited to in-frame clones, with some not included. The data hold approximately 9,600 clones, with approximately 75% observed a single time. Material: tumor tissue, obtained after neoadjuvant nivolumab, alone or with ipilimumab, at or shortly before surgery. These receptors were obtained from an adult with non-small cell lung cancer.

The rearrangement uses TRBV11-2 and TRBJ2-3; TRBD2 is a possible D gene (6 bases). The CDR3 consists of 13 residues. The V end was cut by 5 bases, the J end by 4 bases, with 10 bases between. Germline CDR1 SGHAT, CDR2 FQNNGV. DNA for the CDR3: TGTGCCAGCAGCCAGGGACTGCCAGATACGCAGTATTTT. Residues: CASSQGLPDTQYF.

This clone was detected only a few times. The chain recombines TRBV4-1 with TRBJ2-1, with 7 bases that match TRBD2. The CDR3 extends over 14 amino acids. J was trimmed by 6 bases and V by 4 bases; bases with no gene match: 6. Germline V gives CDR1 MGHRA, CDR2 YSYEKL. DNA for the CDR3: TGCGCCAGCAGCCGGGCGGGGGAGCGCAATGAGCAGTTCTTC. Its protein product is CASSRAGERNEQFF.

CDR3: CASSPPGLAGKNEQFF. CDR3 in DNA: TGTGCCAGCTCACCACCGGGACTAGCGGGAAAGAATGAGCAGTTCTTC. This chain links TRBV18 with TRBJ2-1; 13 bases line up with TRBD2. Germline CDR1 KGHSH, CDR2 LQKENI. This CDR3 is 16 amino acids long. V shed 0 bases and J 7 bases; nucleotides not matched to a gene: 3.